These T cell receptor beta chains were read from a single sample in a study of blood T cells in healthy people across ages. In TCRdb, the 5' RACE reads were re-called with MiXCR into one record per CDR3 protein. The table has around 820,000 distinct CDR3 sequences, around 25% seen once. The same specimen was also included in a second study, on T cells of mothers and their children.

The sequenced material came from blood. The source is a boy younger than 18 in good health. CDR3s include the opening cysteine and the closing phenylalanine or tryptophan. The D gene is left open where the match is weak. Expanded clones get a size class; other rows say once, few or many, or leave the size out.

v_call	d_call	clone_size	j_call	cdr3_length	cdr3_aa	cdr3_nt
TRBV20-1	-	few	TRBJ2-7	13	CSAIQTGSYEQYF	TGCAGTGCAATCCAAACGGGCTCCTACGAGCAGTACTTC
TRBV18	-	-	TRBJ2-5	13	CASLGADQETQYF	TGTGCCAGTCTGGGGGCCGACCAAGAGACCCAGTACTTC
TRBV4-3	TRBD2	-	TRBJ2-7	15	CASSQDASGHYEQYF	TGCGCCAGCAGCCAAGATGCTAGCGGCCACTACGAGCAGTACTTC
TRBV29-1	-	few	TRBJ1-1	10	CSVVEGRAFF	TGCAGCGTTGTGGAAGGACGGGCTTTCTTT
TRBV3-1	-	-	TRBJ2-5	13	CASNNPMEETQHF	TGTGCCAGCAATAACCCTATGGAGGAGACCCAGCACTTC
TRBV10-3	TRBD1	few	TRBJ2-4	14	CAIASETGLNIQYF	TGTGCCATCGCCAGTGAGACAGGGTTGAACATTCAGTACTTC
TRBV5-1	-	-	TRBJ2-1	15	CASSLGPYSYNEQFF	TGCGCCAGCAGCTTGGGGCCCTACTCCTACAATGAGCAGTTCTTC
TRBV12-3/TRBV12-4	-	-	TRBJ1-2	15	CASRFPGSSGYGYTF	TGTGCCAGCAGGTTTCCGGGATCTAGCGGCTATGGCTACACCTTC
TRBV20-1	TRBD1	few	TRBJ1-1	14	CSADGQGMNTEAFF	TGCAGTGCGGACGGACAGGGGATGAACACTGAAGCTTTCTTT
TRBV4-1	TRBD2	-	TRBJ2-5	16	CASSHYGVAGVETQYF	TGCGCCAGCAGCCATTACGGGGTGGCGGGGGTGGAGACCCAGTACTTC
TRBV2	TRBD2	-	TRBJ2-1	17	CASSEVGGSSSYNEQFF	TGTGCCAGCAGTGAAGTGGGAGGGTCGAGCTCCTACAATGAGCAGTTCTTC
TRBV4-3	-	few	TRBJ1-1	15	CASSQDYQGDTEAFF	TGCGCCAGCAGCCAAGATTACCAGGGCGACACTGAAGCTTTCTTT
TRBV28	-	-	TRBJ1-2	13	CATYRRSAGGYAF	TGTGCCACGTACAGGCGGTCGGCCGGCGGCTACGCCTTC
TRBV20-1	-	-	TRBJ2-5	14	CSAEPQSGGVGQYF	TGCAGTGCTGAACCGCAGTCAGGCGGCGTGGGGCAGTACTTC
TRBV4-3	TRBD2	few	TRBJ2-1	19	CASSQDRWETSGINNEQFF	TGCGCCAGCAGCCAAGATAGGTGGGAAACTAGCGGAATAAACAATGAGCAGTTCTTC
TRBV27	TRBD2	-	TRBJ2-7	14	CASSSGGGRHEQYF	TGTGCCAGCAGTTCAGGTGGCGGGAGACACGAGCAGTACTTC
TRBV6-2/TRBV6-3	-	-	TRBJ2-1	14	CASSYSAGGNEQFF	TGTGCCAGCAGTTACTCGGCAGGGGGGAATGAGCAGTTCTTC
TRBV28	TRBD1	-	TRBJ1-3	17	CASRPPGQGRSGNTIYF	TGTGCCAGCAGACCCCCGGGACAGGGAAGGTCTGGAAACACCATATATTTT
TRBV25-1	-	-	TRBJ2-3	14	CASSVPDSTDTQYF	TGTGCCAGCAGTGTGCCAGATAGCACAGATACGCAGTATTTT
TRBV7-9	-	-	TRBJ2-1	12	CASSWESVEQFF	TGTGCCAGCAGCTGGGAGAGTGTCGAGCAGTTCTTC
TRBV20-1	-	few	TRBJ2-4	15	CSASTGQLAKNIQYF	TGCAGTGCTAGCACGGGACAACTAGCCAAAAACATTCAGTACTTC
TRBV15	-	few	TRBJ2-7	14	CATSRALGAYEQYF	TGTGCCACCAGCAGAGCCCTGGGGGCCTACGAGCAGTACTTC
TRBV4-3	TRBD2	few	TRBJ2-7	16	CASSQELAGGLYEQYF	TGCGCCAGCAGCCAAGAACTAGCGGGGGGGCTATACGAGCAGTACTTC
TRBV15	-	many	TRBJ2-6	16	CATSRDRVSGANVLTF	TGTGCCACCAGCAGAGATCGGGTCTCTGGGGCCAACGTCCTGACTTTC
TRBV4-3	-	-	TRBJ2-1	16	CASSQDWLEGIGEQFF	TGCGCCAGCAGCCAAGATTGGCTAGAGGGGATTGGTGAGCAGTTCTTC
TRBV7-9	-	few	TRBJ2-5	16	CASSLVDSKDGETQYF	TGTGCCAGCAGCTTAGTCGACAGCAAAGACGGAGAGACCCAGTACTTC
TRBV19	-	-	TRBJ2-3	14	CASSMSGGSDTQYF	TGTGCCAGTAGTATGAGTGGGGGATCAGATACGCAGTATTTT
TRBV6-5	-	-	TRBJ2-7	15	CASSYSWDNSYEQYF	TGTGCCAGCAGTTACTCGTGGGATAACTCCTACGAGCAGTACTTC
TRBV3-1	-	-	TRBJ1-4	15	CASSRSAGAIEKLFF	TGTGCCAGCAGCCGGTCAGCGGGCGCGATTGAAAAACTGTTTTTT
TRBV12-3/TRBV12-4	TRBD1	-	TRBJ1-4	16	CASSPAGQGTNEKLFF	TGTGCCAGCAGTCCCGCCGGACAGGGAACTAATGAAAAACTGTTTTTT
TRBV7-9	-	-	TRBJ2-7	15	CASSPRVTGAYEQYF	TGTGCCAGCAGCCCCCGGGTGACAGGAGCCTACGAGCAGTACTTC
TRBV6-5	-	few	TRBJ1-2	13	CASSSDSYYGYTF	TGTGCCAGCAGTTCGGACAGTTACTATGGCTACACCTTC
TRBV20-1	-	-	TRBJ2-7	13	CSAREEGTYEQYF	TGCAGTGCTAGAGAAGAGGGGACCTACGAGCAGTACTTC
TRBV28	-	-	TRBJ2-7	13	CASRSPGVYEQYF	TGTGCCAGCAGGTCCCCCGGGGTCTACGAGCAGTACTTC
TRBV28	TRBD1	-	TRBJ2-7	15	CASSLWGDRGYEQYF	TGTGCCAGCAGTTTATGGGGGGACAGGGGGTACGAGCAGTACTTC
TRBV12-3/TRBV12-4	-	few	TRBJ2-2	13	CASSLVTAGELFF	TGTGCCAGCAGTTTAGTAACTGCCGGGGAGCTGTTTTTT
TRBV7-9	TRBD2	-	TRBJ2-1	13	CALREGSYNEQFF	TGTGCCTTGAGGGAGGGATCCTACAATGAGCAGTTCTTC
TRBV9	-	few	TRBJ2-3	13	CASSRTDADTQYF	TGTGCCAGCAGCCGGACGGATGCAGATACGCAGTATTTT
TRBV7-9	-	-	TRBJ2-5	13	CASSRKPGETQYF	TGTGCCAGCAGCCGAAAACCTGGGGAGACCCAGTACTTC
TRBV19	TRBD2	-	TRBJ2-5	17	CASSMVLAGVGVETQYF	TGTGCCAGTAGTATGGTCCTAGCGGGGGTCGGGGTAGAGACCCAGTACTTC
TRBV6-2/TRBV6-3	TRBD1	-	TRBJ2-5	13	CASRATGLENQYF	TGTGCCAGCAGAGCGACAGGGCTAGAGAACCAGTACTTC
TRBV7-2	-	-	TRBJ2-5	15	CASSLALGGQETQYF	TGTGCCAGCAGCTTAGCTCTTGGGGGCCAAGAGACCCAGTACTTC
TRBV5-1	TRBD1	-	TRBJ1-1	15	CASSSPDRTYEEAFF	TGCGCCAGCAGCTCGCCGGACAGGACCTATGAGGAAGCTTTCTTT
TRBV6-2/TRBV6-3	-	many	TRBJ2-7	11	CASSYRYEQYF	TGTGCCAGCAGTTATCGTTACGAGCAGTACTTC